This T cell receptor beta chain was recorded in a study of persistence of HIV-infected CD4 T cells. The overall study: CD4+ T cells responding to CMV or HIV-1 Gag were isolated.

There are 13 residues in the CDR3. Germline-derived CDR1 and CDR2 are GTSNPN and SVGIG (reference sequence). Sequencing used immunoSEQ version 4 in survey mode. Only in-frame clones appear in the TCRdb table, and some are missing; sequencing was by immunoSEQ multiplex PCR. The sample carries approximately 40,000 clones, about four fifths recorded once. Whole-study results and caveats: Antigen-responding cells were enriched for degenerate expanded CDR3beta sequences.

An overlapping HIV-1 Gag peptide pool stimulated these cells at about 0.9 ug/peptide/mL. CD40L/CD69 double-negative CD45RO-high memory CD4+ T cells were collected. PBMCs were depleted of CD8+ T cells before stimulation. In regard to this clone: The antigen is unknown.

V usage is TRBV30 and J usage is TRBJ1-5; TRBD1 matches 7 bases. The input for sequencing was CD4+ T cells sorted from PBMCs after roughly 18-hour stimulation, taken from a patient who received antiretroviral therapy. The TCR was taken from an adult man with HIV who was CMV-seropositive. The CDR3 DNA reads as TGTGCTTATGACAGGGCCTTCAATCAGCCCCAGCATTTT. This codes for CAYDRAFNQPQHF.